These 17 T cell receptor beta chains share one sample of origin, sequenced in a study of human T cells and chemical hapten exposure. TCRdb ran MiXCR on the RACE reads and lists one entry per CDR3 protein. The sample includes approximately 110,000 distinct CDR3 sequences, more than 9.5% of them seen just once. Time point specified: patch test 1, 2 weeks after DPC sensitization. Treatment meaning: therapeutic diphenylcyclopropenone sensitization with weekly scalp DPC. This sample comprised whole blood, obtained in connection with sensitization to the hapten diphenylcyclopropenone (DPC). The source of these receptors is a woman aged 40 to 50 with alopecia areata. Some clones in this sample may be carry-over from other donors' samples.

This clonotype was counted a few times. The chain uses TRBV29-1 and TRBJ2-5; TRBD1 aligns across 7 bases. CDR1 is SQVTM and CDR2 is ANQGSEA in the germline V gene. The CDR3 length is 15 residues. The junction had 9 bases not matched to a gene; V was cut back by 0 bases and J by 5 bases. The chain's CDR3 is CSVEDRRQGGETQYF. CDR3 in DNA: TGCAGCGTTGAAGATCGAAGACAGGGTGGCGAGACCCAGTACTTC.

In its sample, this clonotype was seen many times. The chain joins TRBV29-1 to TRBJ1-2, with a possible D match to TRBD1 (5 bases). Looked up from germline, CDR1 is SQVTM and CDR2 is ANQGSEA. This CDR3 contains 13 residues. The ends were cut back, 1 base at V and 8 bases at J, with 14 bases in the middle. In DNA, the CDR3 is TGCAGCGTTGAAGCAGGGAGGTTATACGGCTACACCTTC. It is translated as CSVEAGRLYGYTF.

CDR3 region: CATSREQGRGYTF. Here the CDR3 DNA reads TGTGCCACCAGCAGAGAACAAGGGCGCGGCTACACCTTC. This chain joins TRBV15 and TRBJ1-2; D uncertain. With 0 bases removed from V and 8 bases from J, the gap between germline ends came to 10 bases. CDR1 and CDR2 (germline): LNHNV, YYDKDF (reference sequence). The CDR3 has 13 amino acids. Supplemented by reference TRBV15 and TRBJ1-2, the full variable domain reads DAMVIQNPRYQVTQFGKPVTLSCSQTLNHNVMYWYQQKSSQAPKLLFHYYDKDFNNEADTPDNFQSRRPNTSFCFLDIRSPGLGDTAMYLCATSREQGRGYTFGSGTRLTVV.

The J gene is TRBJ2-3, the V gene TRBV4-1; 15 bases line up with TRBD2. Germline CDR1 MGHRA, CDR2 YSYEKL. The CDR3 contains 21 residues. Trimming removed 0 bases from V and 2 bases from J; junction bases left unmatched: 12. The CDR3 coding sequence is TGCGCCAGCAGCCAAGATCCGGGACTAGCGGGGGGATCCGATACCACAGATACGCAGTATTTT. Amino acid sequence: CASSQDPGLAGGSDTTDTQYF.

The chain couples TRBV19 to TRBJ2-2, with TRBD1 matching over 7 bases. The V gene end was trimmed by 6 bases and the J gene end by 2 bases; junction bases not matched to a gene: 9. Germline assignment: CDR1 LNHDA and CDR2 SQIVND (reference sequence). The CDR3 is 16 amino acids. The DNA for the CDR3 is TGTGCCAGTAGCCTGACCGGGACAGCCAACACCGGGGAGCTGTTTTTT. Translation: CASSLTGTANTGELFF.

The V and J genes are TRBV6-5 and TRBJ1-4; D unresolved. CDR1 is MNHEY and CDR2 is SVGAGI in the germline V gene. The CDR3 extends over 15 amino acids. The germline V and J ends were trimmed by 6 bases and 1 base, with 12 bases remaining between them. This CDR3 is CASRISGITNEKLFF. CDR3 in DNA: TGTGCCAGCAGAATTTCCGGGATAACTAATGAAAAACTGTTTTTT.

This clonotype was seen a few times. This chain uses TRBV20-1 with TRBJ1-1; D possibly corresponds to TRBD1 (6 bases). This CDR3 has 16 residues. Trimming left V 8 bases short and J 1 base short, with 23 bases between. Germline CDR1 is DFQATT and CDR2 is SNEGSKA (reference sequence). CDR3 residues: CSPKPTGWLKNTEAFF. The CDR3 nucleotides are TGCAGTCCTAAGCCTACAGGGTGGCTGAAGAACACTGAAGCTTTCTTT.

Ten or more counts support this clonotype. The chain employs TRBV28 and TRBJ2-2; D may be TRBD1 (5 bases). Germline V gene data show CDR1 as MDHEN and CDR2 as SYDVKM. Trimming shortened V by 8 bases and J by 3 bases, and 13 bases separated the two germline ends. The CDR3 is 14 residues long. CDR3 nucleotides: TGTGCCAGCGGGGCCCTTTATTACACCGGGGAGCTGTTTTTT. Translating it yields CASGALYYTGELFF. Supplemented by reference TRBV28 and TRBJ2-2, the full variable domain reads DVKVTQSSRYLVKRTGEKVFLECVQDMDHENMFWYRQDPGLGLRLIYFSYDVKMKEKGDIPEGYSVSREKKERFSLILESASTNQTSMYLCASGALYYTGELFFGEGSRLTVL.

This clonotype was counted only a few times. The chain uses TRBV20-1 and TRBJ2-6; D ambiguous. In germline, CDR1 is DFQATT, CDR2 SNEGSKA (reference sequence). Trimming took 5 bases from V and 4 from J, leaving 9 bases between them. The CDR3 runs 13 residues. CDR3 bases: TGCAGTGCTGGTGAGACAGGGGCCAACGTCCTGACTTTC. Protein product: CSAGETGANVLTF.

This rearrangement joins TRBV12-3 or TRBV12-4 to TRBJ2-7, with D possibly TRBD1 on 5 matching bases. The CDR3 extends over 11 amino acids. Deletions cut 3 bases from V and 7 bases from J, with 7 bases between. The CDR3 reads CASSFREEQYF. CDR3 DNA: TGTGCCAGCAGTTTCAGGGAAGAGCAGTACTTC.

This clonotype was picked up many times. The chain carries TRBV9 and TRBJ2-1, with 10 bases that match TRBD2. Germline V CDR1 and CDR2: SGDLS, YYNGEE. This CDR3 has 13 amino acids. With 2 bases clipped from V and 9 bases from J, the junction kept 2 bases outside the gene matches. Here the CDR3 reads CASSVSGRGEQFF. CDR3 coding DNA: TGTGCCAGCAGCGTGAGCGGGAGGGGTGAGCAGTTCTTC.

This clonotype has ten or more counts. The chain joins TRBV6-2 or TRBV6-3 to TRBJ1-5; perhaps TRBD1 as D (6 bases). Trimming pared 5 bases from V and 0 bases from J, leaving 11 bases between. The length of the CDR3 is 15 residues. In germline, CDR1 is MNHEY, CDR2 SVGEGT. The DNA for the CDR3 is TGTGCCAGCAGTGGAACAGGGCTTAGCAATCAGCCCCAGCATTTT. Protein sequence: CASSGTGLSNQPQHF.

For this clonotype: A much larger clone sits a single nucleotide away, making a read error possible. V usage is TRBV15 and J usage is TRBJ1-5, with D perhaps matching TRBD1 (5 bases). Germline lookup yields CDR1 LNHNV and CDR2 YYDKDF (reference sequence). The CDR3 has 14 amino acids. The V end lost 5 bases, the J end lost 6 bases, and 14 bases lay between the germline ends. This chain's CDR3 is CATSLTGAGQPQHF. The CDR3 region has the DNA TGTGCCACCAGCCTGACCGGGGCAGGTCAGCCCCAGCATTTT. The complete variable domain, with remaining parts taken from reference TRBV15 and TRBJ1-5, reads DAMVIQNPRYQVTQFGKPVTLSCSQTLNHNVMYWYQQKSSQAPKLLFHYYDKDFNNEADTPDNFQSRRPNTSFCFLDIRSPGLGDTAMYLCATSLTGAGQPQHFGDGTRLSIL.

This clonotype has only one observation. The CDR3 does not end in the conserved phenylalanine or tryptophan, so this is likely a read error. The chain combines TRBV3-1 with TRBJ2-2; weak D call: TRBD2 (6 bases). V shed 2 bases and J shed 6 bases, with 19 bases lying between them. The CDR3 contains 17 residues. Germline V lookup: CDR1 LGHDT, CDR2 YNNKEL (reference sequence). CDR3 amino acids: CASSQREKGGRPGELFL. The DNA of the CDR3 is TGTGCCAGCAGCCAACGCGAGAAGGGAGGCCGTCCCGGGGAGCTGTTTTTA.

This clonotype was counted ten times or more. The V and J genes are TRBV18 and TRBJ2-7; D remains unclear. Germline V gene sequence: CDR1 KGHSH, CDR2 LQKENI. The CDR3 extends over 13 amino acids. Trimming removed 1 base at V and 6 bases at J, with 10 bases between. This CDR3 reads CASSPQPRGEQYF. The CDR3 coding sequence is TGTGCCAGCTCACCACAACCTCGCGGCGAGCAGTACTTC.

This clonotype was seen repeatedly, ten times or more. The CDR3 bases are TGTGCCTGGACCCCGGGACTTAACTACGAGCAGTACTTC. Its protein is CAWTPGLNYEQYF. The J gene is TRBJ2-7, the V gene TRBV30; perhaps TRBD2 as D (6 bases). The CDR3 spans 13 residues. The V gene's germline CDR1 is GTSNPN and CDR2 SVGIG (reference sequence). The V end lost 4 bases, the J end lost 3 bases, and 13 bases lay between the germline ends.

This clonotype has just a few counts. The chain employs TRBV20-1 and TRBJ1-4; D not resolved. Trimming took off 2 bases at V and 12 bases at J, with 19 bases between the two ends. The CDR3 is 14 residues long. Germline CDR1 and CDR2: DFQATT and SNEGSKA (reference sequence). The CDR3, as DNA: TGCAGTGCTAGACGGGCGGCAGTCCCGGAGGAACTGTTTTTT. It yields the protein CSARRAAVPEELFF.